This T cell receptor (beta chain) was sequenced during a study of metastatic and nonmetastatic thyroid tumors. Thyroid surgery was preceded by no treatment in any patient. The CDR3 runs 14 residues. CDR1 and CDR2 (germline): MNHEY, SVGEGT. Trimming cost V 5 bases and J 5 bases, with 15 bases left between them. This clone is deemed medium-sized. Using MiXCR, TCRdb re-called clones from the PCR reads. The table has tens of thousands of clones, approximately 12% seen once. The sample consisted of blood. This chain links TRBV6-2 or TRBV6-3 with TRBJ1-1; TRBD1 might be the D (5 bases). This sequence was found in a female donor with papillary thyroid cancer or a benign thyroid nodule (not recorded which). Some clones in this sample may be carry-over from other donors' samples. Written as DNA, the CDR3 is TGTGCCAGCAGTGGAGTGGGGGGATGGACTGAAGCTTTCTTT. Translating gives CASSGVGGWTEAFF.